Following are 23 T cell receptor beta chains from one sample sequenced in a study of blood T cell repertoires in COVID-19. The assay was immunoSEQ multiplex PCR, and TCRdb's table has in-frame clones only and misses some. The sample holds approximately 150,000 clones, around 87% seen once. The sequencing input was peripheral blood. Receptors originate from a man aged 45-65 years who had recovered from COVID-19.

This rearrangement joins TRBV5-1 to TRBJ2-1, with D perhaps matching TRBD2 (7 bases). Deletions cut 4 bases from V and 10 bases from J, with 15 bases between. The CDR3 loop spans 13 amino acids. Germline loops: CDR1 SGHRS, CDR2 YFSETQ. Written as DNA, the CDR3 is TGCGCCAGCAGCCCGGAGGGGGGGCACGAGCAGTTCTTC. Translating it yields CASSPEGGHEQFF.

This sequence joins TRBV7-3 and TRBJ1-1, with 7 bases that match TRBD1. V dropped 5 bases and J dropped 1; count of bases not matched to a gene: 4. Per the germline V gene, CDR1 is SGHTA and CDR2 is FQGTGA. This CDR3 has 14 residues. Written as DNA, the CDR3 is TGTGCCAGCAGCCCTGGGACAGAGAACACTGAAGCTTTCTTT. As protein: CASSPGTENTEAFF.

The chain links TRBV30 to TRBJ2-3, with TRBD2 identical over 8 bases. This CDR3 spans 15 amino acids. Germline-derived CDR1 and CDR2 are GTSNPN and SVGIG (reference sequence). The V segment lost 2 bases and the J segment 7 bases; nucleotides outside the gene matches: 11. Written as DNA, the CDR3 is TGTGCCTGGAGTCCGACTAGCGAACGCACGTATACGCAGTATTTT. Encoded protein: CAWSPTSERTYTQYF. Supplemented by reference TRBV30 and TRBJ2-3, the full variable domain reads SQTIHQWPATLVQPVGSPLSLECTVEGTSNPNLYWYRQAAGRGLQLLFYSVGIGQISSEVPQNLSASRPQDRQFILSSKKLLLSDSGFYLCAWSPTSERTYTQYFGPGTRLTVL.

The CDR3 loop is CASSPLGSYEQYF. Written as DNA, the CDR3 is TGTGCCAGCAGCCCCCTGGGGAGCTACGAGCAGTACTTC. This sequence joins TRBV3-1 (or the pseudogene TRBV3-2) and TRBJ2-7, with TRBD2 as a possible D gene (5 bases). Trimming removed 4 bases at V and 3 bases at J, with 10 bases between. From germline, CDR1 is LGHDT and CDR2 YNNKEL (reference sequence). The CDR3 loop spans 13 amino acids.

In its sample, this clone was seen a few times. This chain connects TRBV6-1 to TRBJ1-2, with D possibly TRBD1 on 6 matching bases. V was trimmed by 2 bases and J by 0 bases, leaving 16 bases between them. This CDR3 comprises 17 residues. The V gene's germline CDR1 is MNHNS and CDR2 SASEGT. The CDR3 bases are TGTGCCAGCAGTGAAAACCGGGACATTGCAACTAACTATGGCTACACCTTC. Protein: CASSENRDIATNYGYTF.

V gene TRBV18 combines with J gene TRBJ1-1, with 9 positions matching TRBD1. CDR1 and CDR2 from the germline V gene are KGHSH and LQKENI. CDR3 length: 13 residues. Trimming removed 4 bases from V and 6 bases from J; junction bases left unmatched: 3. The CDR3 sequence: CASSLQGAAEAFF. The CDR3 DNA is TGTGCCAGCTCACTACAGGGGGCGGCTGAAGCTTTCTTT.

This CDR3 is CAWGTGGAGTEAFF. For the CDR3, the DNA is TGTGCCTGGGGGACAGGGGGCGCAGGAACTGAAGCTTTCTTT. The chain combines TRBV30 with TRBJ1-1, with TRBD1 identical over 12 bases. Germline assignment: CDR1 GTSNPN and CDR2 SVGIG (reference sequence). V lost 5 bases to trimming and J lost 5 bases; unmatched junction nucleotides: 6. The CDR3 covers 14 residues.

The V call is TRBV4-3, the J call TRBJ1-4; 10 bases match TRBD1. The CDR3 sequence is 16 residues long. Germline CDR1 LGHNA, CDR2 YSLEER. The V segment lost 5 bases and the J segment 7 bases; nucleotides outside the gene matches: 10. CDR3 residues: CASSAFDRGLGEKLFF. The CDR3 DNA sequence: TGCGCCAGCAGCGCCTTCGACAGGGGGCTTGGTGAAAAACTGTTTTTT.

The V call is TRBV19, the J call TRBJ2-6; no clear D gene. Germline V lookup: CDR1 LNHDA, CDR2 SQIVND (reference sequence). This CDR3 has 12 residues. V was clipped by 5 bases and J by 4 bases, with 3 bases between them. In DNA form, the CDR3 reads TGTGCCAGTAGTTCGGGGGCCAACGTCCTGACTTTC. This encodes CASSSGANVLTF.

This chain connects TRBV5-1 to TRBJ2-3; 9 nucleotides match TRBD1. The CDR3 extends over 15 amino acids. The germline V gene has CDR1 SGHRS and CDR2 YFSETQ. V lost 1 base and J lost 3; bases outside the gene matches: 3. Written as DNA, the CDR3 is TGCGCCAGCAGCTTGACAGGGGGCATGACAGATACGCAGTATTTT. Residues: CASSLTGGMTDTQYF.

Only a few counts were recorded for this clone. The V call is TRBV7-2, the J call TRBJ1-6; D is possibly TRBD1 (5 bases). This CDR3 is built from 13 residues. The V end was cut by 3 bases, the J end by 8 bases, with 8 bases between. Germline-derived CDR1 and CDR2 are SGHTA and FQGNSA. The CDR3 reads CASSLGRDSPLHF. For the CDR3, the DNA is TGTGCCAGCAGCTTGGGGCGTGATTCACCCCTCCACTTT.

The CDR3 here is CASSQAVPGANYGYTF. CDR3 nucleotides: TGCGCCAGCAGCCAAGCGGTCCCGGGAGCTAACTATGGCTACACCTTC. This chain connects TRBV4-3 to TRBJ1-2; D is unclear. The CDR3 length is 16 residues. The germline CDR1 and CDR2 sequences are LGHNA and YSLEER. V lost 1 base to trimming and J lost 0 bases, with 12 bases between them.

As concerns this clone: The sample carries other DNA sequences with the same CDR3. The chain has TRBV15 and TRBJ1-1; no clear D gene. The germline V and J ends were trimmed by 0 bases and 5 bases, with 4 bases remaining between them. From germline, CDR1 is LNHNV and CDR2 YYDKDF (reference sequence). The CDR3 has 12 residues. The CDR3 here is CATSRDQTEAFF. CDR3 nucleotides: TGTGCCACCAGCAGAGACCAGACTGAAGCTTTCTTT.

For the CDR3, the DNA is TGTGCCAGCAGCTTGGAGGGGCCCTCCTACGAGCAGTACTTC. Encoded protein: CASSLEGPSYEQYF. This chain links TRBV5-6 with TRBJ2-7; D perhaps matches TRBD1 (5 bases). This CDR3 contains 14 residues. Trimming pared 0 bases from V and 0 bases from J, leaving 7 bases between. In germline, CDR1 is SGHDT, CDR2 YYEEEE. The full variable domain, rest sourced from reference TRBV5-6 and TRBJ2-7, is DAGVTQSPTHLIKTRGQQVTLRCSPKSGHDTVSWYQQALGQGPQFIFQYYEEEERQRGNFPDRFSGHQFPNYSSELNVNALLLGDSALYLCASSLEGPSYEQYFGPGTRLTVT.

The chain carries TRBV7-9 and TRBJ2-2, with 10 bases fitting TRBD1. CDR3 size: 16 residues. Germline-derived CDR1 and CDR2 are SEHNR and FQNEAQ (reference sequence). The V gene end was trimmed by 5 bases and the J gene end by 3 bases; junction bases not matched to a gene: 6. CDR3 sequence (DNA): TGTGCCAGCAGCCCCAGGGGACAGGGGCACACCGGGGAGCTGTTTTTT. Residues: CASSPRGQGHTGELFF.

The CDR3 region has the DNA TGTGCCAGCAGCTTAATCAGCTCTGGAAACACCATATATTTT. Translation gives CASSLISSGNTIYF. The rearrangement uses TRBV7-2 and TRBJ1-3; D is undetermined. CDR1 and CDR2 (germline): SGHTA, FQGNSA. Between the trimmed V and J ends, which lost 2 bases and 0 bases, there was a span of 5 bases. The CDR3 loop spans 14 amino acids.

The chain links TRBV9 to TRBJ1-6; D unresolved. The CDR3 is 14 amino acids. V shed 0 bases and J shed 7 bases, with 8 bases lying between them. Germline CDR1 reads SGDLS; CDR2 reads YYNGEE. For the CDR3, the DNA is TGTGCCAGCAGCGTAGTGGCCTCCAATTCACCCCTCCACTTT. Amino acid sequence: CASSVVASNSPLHF.

This clone was counted many times. J is TRBJ2-6 and V is TRBV6-1, with a possible D match to TRBD1 (5 bases). Trimming left V 3 bases short and J 0 bases short, with 6 bases between. This CDR3 contains 15 residues. The germline V gene encodes CDR1 MNHNS and CDR2 SASEGT. The CDR3 loop reads CASSDDSSGANVLTF. CDR3 DNA: TGTGCCAGCAGTGACGACAGCTCTGGGGCCAACGTCCTGACTTTC.

The gene calls are TRBV11-3 and TRBJ2-3; D unresolved. V was shortened by 3 bases and J by 4 bases, with 11 bases between the two germline ends. This CDR3 is built from 14 residues. Germline V gene data show CDR1 as SGHNT and CDR2 as YENEEA. DNA for the CDR3: TGTGCCAGCAGCTTCTCTCGTTCGGCAGATACGCAGTATTTT. This sequence encodes CASSFSRSADTQYF. Variable domain in full (rest from reference TRBV11-3 and TRBJ2-3): EAGVVQSPRYKIIEKKQPVAFWCNPISGHNTLYWYLQNLGQGPELLIRYENEEAVDDSQLPKDRFSAERLKGVDSTLKIQPAELGDSAVYLCASSFSRSADTQYFGPGTRLTVL.

A few counts support this clone. The chain recombines TRBV6-2 or TRBV6-3 with TRBJ2-1; TRBD1 aligns across 10 bases. V was clipped by 5 bases and J by 5 bases; unmatched bases: 3. Germline CDR1 and CDR2: MNHEY and SVGEGT. The CDR3 has 14 amino acids. CDR3 sequence reads: CASSRGQGHNEQFF. DNA of the CDR3: TGTGCCAGCAGTCGGGGACAGGGGCACAATGAGCAGTTCTTC.

This chain links TRBV5-4 with TRBJ1-2, with D maybe TRBD1 (5 bases). This CDR3 spans 13 amino acids. From germline, CDR1 is SGHNT and CDR2 YYREEE (reference sequence). Trimming pared 6 bases from V and 5 bases from J, leaving 14 bases between. Here the CDR3 reads CASNGAESYGYTF. The CDR3 bases are TGTGCCAGCAATGGGGCAGAGAGTTATGGCTACACCTTC.

The genes are TRBV5-6 and TRBJ1-6; D not resolved. V was trimmed by 4 bases and J by 6 bases, leaving 14 bases between them. CDR3 size: 15 residues. Germline CDR1 is SGHDT and CDR2 is YYEEEE. The CDR3 region has the DNA TGTGCCAGCAGCCCCTTACAGAGCCCTAATTCACCCCTCCACTTT. Its protein is CASSPLQSPNSPLHF.

This rearrangement joins TRBV7-2 to TRBJ2-7, with TRBD1 as a possible D gene (6 bases). V was pared by 9 bases and J by 8 bases, with 26 bases between. This CDR3 is 15 amino acids long. Germline CDR1 reads SGHTA; CDR2 reads FQGNSA. This CDR3 is CASSSPGQGLYQQYF. CDR3 coding DNA: TGTGCCAGTTCTTCCCCCGGCCAGGGGCTATACCAGCAGTACTTC.